This entry describes one T cell receptor beta chain. This clone occurred a few times. Its antigen has not been determined. Per-base quality was not reported, and no clone a single base away is much larger than it. The cohort was made up of 500 to 800 healthy bone marrow donors. At the time of sampling, all cohort members were nominally healthy, though unrecorded immune exposures were likely present. The donor was CMV seronegative and belonged to the group of around 350 seronegative cohort members. Every donor gave a peripheral blood sample, and the peripheral blood mononuclear cells from that sample were used for TCR beta sequencing. Genomic DNA extraction from the blood cell samples was performed with the Qiagen DNeasy Blood Extraction Kit. These data are taken from a study of cytomegalovirus exposure and HLA in healthy donors (dated by TCRdb to about 2017). At the level of the whole study: In an earlier analysis of some 610 of the donors, 276 Gb of sequence data and 100 million or so unique TCR beta sequences from 180 million or so T cells were reported. An early release that covered around 590 HLA-typed donors contained around 300 gigabases of sequencing data and around 85 million unique TCR sequences. Of the 350 to 450 genotyped donors, less than 90% were placed in the genetic ancestry cluster associated with self-reported Caucasian donors. The study aimed to test whether signatures of past pathogen exposure could be identified by cataloging public T cell receptors. Using immunosequencing, the study profiled T cell repertoires from around 670 subjects and related those repertoires to cytomegalovirus serostatus. Besides the first cohort of 666 subjects, a separate validation cohort made up of some 110 different subjects was used. The study combined high-throughput TCR immunosequencing, statistical association of individual TCRs with disease status, and machine learning to predict cytomegalovirus infection status. To study patterns of TCR occurrence, a later analysis re-analyzed previously published TCR beta repertoires from 550 to 800 donors and added high-resolution HLA genotyping. In the later analysis, no new phenotypic data were used to find candidate immune exposures; instead, reliance was placed on TCR beta sequences and their occurrence across donors. An earlier analysis of 587 of the donors applied high-throughput TCR beta sequencing to assess whether each TCR beta V gene segment acted as functional or pseudogenic. Alongside the repertoire data, information on donor age, sex, ethnicity and CMV serostatus was compiled. Genome-wide SNP genotypes for about three fifths of the roughly 700 donors were used in a later genetic analysis, which treated that subset as a discovery cohort. All discovery cohort repertoires had been generated using a single sequencing platform. Class I and class II HLA loci were covered by the typing at four-digit resolution. The number of typed donors differed by locus: about 629-630 for A, B, C, DRB1 and DQB1; 500 to 550 for DQA1; roughly 600 for DPA1; and about 450 for DPB1. Four to six DR-DQ haplotypes were handled as single units for association and clustering, since linkage in the cohort was strong. Among around 400 genotyped donors of the cohort, an average of approximately 240,000 unique TCR beta nucleotide sequences was sequenced per donor, of which roughly 17% were non-productive. Results and caveats for the whole study, not just this receptor: A few of the identified cytomegalovirus-associated TCR beta chains were confirmed in vitro to be specific for cytomegalovirus antigens. The authors suggested that the approach could potentially be generalized to other disease states and immunological phenotypes. Because counts were too low, 15 or so rarely observed V segments, including chromosome 9 orphons, were excluded from the earlier analysis of 587 of the donors. The only immune exposure information available for the cohort was CMV serostatus. An earlier analysis of some 560 of the donors showed that most TCR beta V segments appeared in productive rearrangements either about 90% or about 30% of the time, which broadly matched IMGT annotations. Presence/absence analyses assumed roughly uniform sequencing depth across donors, an assumption that may not hold. Several of the top co-occurrence clusters appeared to be linked to parvovirus B19, influenza, CMV and Epstein-Barr virus, according to a later analysis. A later analysis associated roughly 17,000 TCR beta sequences with specific HLA alleles at a false discovery rate of 0.05. In the study, some 160 TCR beta chains were listed as associated with cytomegalovirus. Because HLA typing was unavailable for some donors at each locus, only the typed subset was used in association tests. A group of highly shared sequence variants was considered likely to be a technical artifact of the sequencing pipeline. In a later analysis, the rate of TCR association differed among HLA loci, with DRB1 alleles having the most associated TCRs and HLA-C alleles having the fewest. Assigning TCR associations to individual alleles was difficult when HLA alleles, especially DR and DQ, strongly co-occurred. Compared with the roughly 700-donor mean, donors in an Asian-associated ancestry cluster had fewer N-insertions in productive TCRs, according to a later genetic analysis. The 87-base-pair reads could not distinguish some IMGT-functional V segments, including TRBV6-2 and TRBV6-3, so those segments were excluded. A later genetic analysis associated a missense DCLRE1C variant with V-gene and J-gene trimming of TCR beta chains, and an independent cohort replicated the association. In this cohort, only TCR beta chains were sequenced, and detectable features were limited by the absence of alpha or paired-chain data. In a later analysis, HLA-associated TCR beta chains showed more clonal expansion and lower generation probabilities than non-associated chains that were equally common. Across donors, most TCR sequences were observed very rarely, whereas some public TCRs were present in many individuals. Linkage disequilibrium might explain the correlated functional status among segregating V segments, but an unknown experimental factor could not be excluded. According to a later analysis, most CMV-associated TCR beta chains appeared to be HLA-restricted, and the HLA associations seemed to be driven largely by CMV exposure. Cytomegalovirus status was reported to be diagnosed by the classifier with high specificity and sensitivity in both the original and validation cohorts. A further reported finding was that TCR beta sequences accurately predicted the HLA-A and HLA-B alleles for most subjects in the first cohort.

Library prep was done by the immunoSEQ multiplex PCR assay. For the multiplex PCR, a mixture combining 60 forward primers for TCR Vbeta segments and 13 reverse primers for TCR Jbeta segments was used. The CDR3 region of rearranged TCR beta genes was amplified from genomic DNA with a multiplex PCR assay. On the Illumina HiSeq System, the amplified TCR beta libraries were sequenced as 87-base-pair reads. Under the source paper's analysis protocol: A later analysis counted around 72 million unique TCR beta chains across the 700 or so repertoires, and some 11 million of these chains were shared by at least two donors. A nearest-neighbor algorithm error-corrected the raw reads and collapsed the reads into unique sequences, merging closely related sequences to remove PCR and sequencing errors. Alignment of CDR3 sequences to IMGT reference sequences was used to assign V, D and J gene segments. For a sequence to be retained, a match of at least six nucleotides was required to both a V gene segment and a J gene segment. A rearrangement counted as productive if the CDR3 had no stop codons and remained in frame with V and J, and every other rearrangement counted as non-productive. CDR3 was defined by IMGT convention, running from the second conserved V-encoded cysteine to the conserved J-encoded phenylalanine. The earlier analysis of fewer than 750 of the donors excluded sequences that lacked an unambiguous match to a single V gene segment. An earlier analysis of a few hundred of the donors called V segments functional above 56.7% productive rearrangements and segregating when the between-donor standard deviation exceeded 5%. To diagnose cytomegalovirus status from the catalog of TCR beta chain sequences, a statistical classification framework was built. In a later analysis, TCR nucleotide sequences were compared against IMGT/GENE-DB human TR gene sequences so that V and J genes could be assigned. In a later analysis, CDR3 sequences and most-parsimonious VDJ recombination scenarios were assigned using the TCRdist pipeline. In a later analysis, each TCR beta chain was defined by its CDR3 amino acid sequence together with its V-gene family, and reads lacking a unique V-gene family were excluded. A later analysis removed 500 to 650 highly shared, low-generation-probability nucleotide sequences to deal with suspected cross-contamination and a sequencing artifact. In a later analysis, a clonal expansion index was calculated for each public chain from normalized within-repertoire ranks of inferred template counts. In a later analysis, generation probabilities were computed using a VDJ recombination model fitted to out-of-frame rearrangements, and the results were checked against IGoR. In a later analysis, hypergeometric tests were used to score TCR-TCR, TCR-HLA and TCR-CMV co-occurrence, with a repertoire-size bias correction applied to TCR pairs. A later analysis estimated false discovery rates by permuting HLA or CMV assignments 20 times. In a later analysis, co-occurring TCRs were grouped using DBSCAN, and TCRdist sequence similarity was added for clustering within HLA-allele-positive subsets. Repertoires with fewer than 30,000 or more than 120,000 public chains were left out of co-occurrence clustering, as were four to six repertoires with anomalous nucleotide sharing. In TCRdb, the immuneACCESS table is reduced to in-frame sequences with V and J assigned. These tables do not hold every clone; where another copy was compared, an unresolved V gene accounts for under half, and the others remain unexplained. That table supplies the V and J calls and clone size; D and trimming were determined from the DNA. Within this sample are 200,000 to 250,000 clones, with approximately 80% of them counted one time only. In total, the top ten clones hold 0.71% of the sample.

The CDR3 goes from the cysteine to the phenylalanine over 13 residues. The retained sequence is limited to the CDR3, 39 bases, with the frame set at the first base. The germline V gene sets CDR1 to MNHEY and CDR2 to SVGAGI. Cut back by 8 bases and 0 bases, the V and J ends lie 10 bases apart. The chain is encoded by TRBV6-5 joined to TRBJ1-1; TRBD1 is a weak D gene call, 6 bases matching. This receptor was obtained from a boy aged 2 to 10 in good health and CMV-seronegative. The specimen was PBMCs. The DNA is as follows: TGTGCCAGCTCAAGGGACATGAACACTGAAGCTTTCTTT. Translated, it gives CASSRDMNTEAFF.